The 31 T cell receptor beta chains presented below share a single source sample, sequenced in a study of CD8 T cells in ankylosing spondylitis. Via MiXCR, TCRdb re-called the 5' RACE reads, giving one row per CDR3 protein. The table has 200,000 to 250,000 distinct CDR3 sequences, approximately 12% seen once. Sequencing input: blood, either unsorted or a sorted T cell fraction (not recorded which). The receptors shown here come from a male donor with ankylosing spondylitis or in good health (not recorded which).

This clonotype has a count of ten or more. This chain links TRBV5-1 with TRBJ1-3, with D possibly TRBD1 on 6 matching bases. V was clipped by 0 bases and J by 0 bases, with 13 bases between them. Per germline, CDR1 SGHRS and CDR2 YFSETQ. The CDR3 is 17 amino acids. Written as DNA, the CDR3 is TGCGCCAGCAGCTTGGTTCCAACAGGGTTCTCTGGAAACACCATATATTTT. This gives the protein CASSLVPTGFSGNTIYF.

This clonotype appeared a few times. This chain links TRBV19 with TRBJ2-2; perhaps D is TRBD1 or TRBD2 (5 bases each). V dropped 0 bases and J dropped 5 bases, with 16 bases sitting between them. This CDR3 spans 17 amino acids. From germline, CDR1 is LNHDA and CDR2 SQIVND (reference sequence). The CDR3 DNA reads TGTGCCAGTAGTATAGATGCCGGGACCGACGGGACCGGGGAGCTGTTTTTT. Amino acids: CASSIDAGTDGTGELFF.

This clonotype was seen at least ten times. This chain joins TRBV5-5 and TRBJ2-1; weak D call: TRBD1 (6 bases). The CDR3 has 17 residues. V was cut by 0 bases and J by 1 base, with 14 bases left in between. CDR1 is SGHKS and CDR2 is YYEKEE in the germline V gene (reference sequence). CDR3 nucleotides: TGTGCCAGCAGCTTGGGGGTCAGGGGTAGATCCTACAATGAGCAGTTCTTC. Its protein product is CASSLGVRGRSYNEQFF.

There are many counts of this clonotype. The gene calls are TRBV5-1 and TRBJ1-1; TRBD1 is a possible D gene (5 bases). Trimming stripped 0 bases from V and 3 bases from J, with 9 bases between. The CDR3 is 14 residues long. Germline CDR1 is SGHRS and CDR2 is YFSETQ. Written as DNA, the CDR3 is TGCGCCAGCAGCTTGGCCGGGGGAGACACTGAAGCTTTCTTT. It yields the protein CASSLAGGDTEAFF.

This clonotype was detected many times. The chain employs TRBV12-3 or TRBV12-4 and TRBJ2-4, with 7 bases that match TRBD1. V lost 5 bases to trimming and J lost 8 bases; unmatched junction nucleotides: 9. The CDR3 runs to 14 residues. CDR3 sequence (DNA): TGTGCCAGCAGTCCCGGACAGGCGCGAGACATTCAGTACTTC. It translates to CASSPGQARDIQYF.

This clonotype has a handful of counts. This chain joins TRBV12-3 or TRBV12-4 and TRBJ2-1, with D hard to call. This CDR3 contains 11 residues. Trimming pared 5 bases from V and 9 bases from J, leaving 8 bases between. The CDR3 protein is CASSVRREQFF. The CDR3 coding sequence is TGTGCCAGCAGTGTCCGTCGTGAGCAGTTCTTC.

This clonotype was detected many times. The gene calls are TRBV29-1 and TRBJ2-3; 8 bases are a match to TRBD2. The CDR3 is 12 amino acids. Germline V CDR1 and CDR2: SQVTM, ANQGSEA. The V gene end was trimmed by 3 bases and the J gene end by 5 bases; junction bases not matched to a gene: 1. CDR3 sequence: CSVDLAGDTQYF. The CDR3, as DNA: TGCAGCGTTGATCTAGCGGGAGATACGCAGTATTTT.

This clonotype has only a few counts. The chain is built from TRBV2 and TRBJ2-7; 7 bases fit TRBD1. V shed 7 bases, J shed 0 bases, and the junction held 6 bases outside the gene matches. The CDR3 has 14 amino acids. CDR1 and CDR2 from the germline V gene are SNHLY and FYNNEI. CDR3 in DNA: TGTGCCAGCAACTACGACAGGGTCTCCTACGAGCAGTACTTC. This gives the protein CASNYDRVSYEQYF.

This clonotype has more than one count but fewer than ten. A clone one base away is much larger, so this may be a read error. This sequence joins TRBV5-1 and TRBJ2-7; TRBD2 matches 9 bases. Germline CDR1 reads SGHRS; CDR2 reads YFSETQ. The V and J ends lost 2 bases and 2 bases, in that order; junction bases with no gene match: 5. The CDR3 sequence is 15 residues long. CDR3 DNA sequence: TGCGCCAGCAGCTTTAGCGGGAGTTCGGCCTACGAGCAGTACTTC. It specifies CASSFSGSSAYEQYF.

This clonotype was seen repeatedly, ten times or more. The chain joins TRBV20-1 to TRBJ2-3; D uncertain. Germline V gene sequence: CDR1 DFQATT, CDR2 SNEGSKA (reference sequence). The CDR3 covers 13 residues. V lost 6 bases, J lost 2 bases, and 12 bases lay in between. DNA of the CDR3: TGCAGTGCCAAGGCAGGTCCCACAGATACGCAGTATTTT. This translates into CSAKAGPTDTQYF.

The rearrangement joins TRBV7-2 to TRBJ1-4; D possibly corresponds to TRBD1 (5 bases). The V and J ends lost 0 bases and 10 bases respectively, with 18 bases between them. The CDR3 runs 16 residues. Germline CDR1 SGHTA, CDR2 FQGNSA. For the CDR3, the DNA is TGTGCCAGCAGCTTAGCGGGACGCCCCCCGTCAGTAAAACTGTTTTTT. Its protein product is CASSLAGRPPSVKLFF.

This clonotype was picked up many times. The gene calls are TRBV20-1 and TRBJ2-3; 12 bases map to TRBD2. Germline V gene sequence: CDR1 DFQATT, CDR2 SNEGSKA (reference sequence). V was pared by 5 bases and J by 0 bases, with 3 bases of the junction left unmatched. CDR3 length: 15 residues. Written as DNA, the CDR3 is TGCAGTGCTTGGACTAGCGGGACTAGCACAGATACGCAGTATTTT. This sequence encodes CSAWTSGTSTDTQYF.

This clonotype was detected ten times or more. The chain links TRBV5-1 to TRBJ2-3, with 9 bases identical to TRBD1. Per germline, CDR1 SGHRS and CDR2 YFSETQ. The V gene end was trimmed by 2 bases and the J gene end by 3 bases; junction bases not matched to a gene: 4. This CDR3 has 15 amino acids. CDR3 region: CASSLDRGRTDTQYF. The CDR3 DNA reads TGCGCCAGCAGCTTAGACAGGGGGAGGACAGATACGCAGTATTTT.

At least ten counts were recorded for this clonotype. This sequence joins TRBV27 and TRBJ2-1; the D gene is possibly TRBD1 (6 bases). The length of the CDR3 is 15 residues. Germline assignment: CDR1 MNHEY and CDR2 SMNVEV (reference sequence). The V and J ends lost 7 bases and 0 bases respectively, with 13 bases between them. CDR3 in amino acids: CASKIGQRSYNEQFF. CDR3 in DNA: TGTGCCAGCAAAATAGGACAGCGCTCCTACAATGAGCAGTTCTTC.

V usage is TRBV10-3 and J usage is TRBJ2-4, with 7 nucleotides matching TRBD1. This CDR3 is built from 15 residues. V shed 2 bases, J shed 3 bases, and the junction held 4 bases outside the gene matches. Germline-derived CDR1 and CDR2 are ENHRY and SYGVKD. The CDR3 DNA follows: TGTGCCATCAGTGAGGGTTGGGACAGCAAAAACATTCAGTACTTC. Residues: CAISEGWDSKNIQYF.

This clonotype has a handful of counts. CDR3 sequence reads: CSASQGRNQPQHF. CDR3 DNA: TGCAGTGCTAGCCAGGGGCGCAATCAGCCCCAGCATTTT. The rearrangement uses TRBV20-1 and TRBJ1-5; D is possibly TRBD1 (6 bases). The length of the CDR3 is 13 residues. Deletions cut 3 bases from V and 2 bases from J, with 8 bases between. The V gene's germline CDR1 is DFQATT and CDR2 SNEGSKA (reference sequence).

The genes are TRBV7-3 and TRBJ2-3; D is uncertain. This CDR3 comprises 14 residues. Germline V lookup: CDR1 SGHTA, CDR2 FQGTGA. Deletions cut 1 base from V and 1 base from J, with 6 bases between. CDR3 sequence reads: CASSLIGGTDTQYF. The DNA for the CDR3 is TGTGCCAGCAGCTTAATTGGGGGCACAGATACGCAGTATTTT.

This clonotype occurred many times. The chain has TRBV12-3 or TRBV12-4 and TRBJ1-2, with a tentative D call TRBD1 (5 bases). The CDR3 sequence is 14 residues long. Trimming took 6 bases from V and 1 from J, leaving 12 bases between them. This CDR3 is CASSSGTVNYGYTF. CDR3 coding DNA: TGTGCCAGCAGCTCCGGGACTGTTAACTATGGCTACACCTTC.

This clonotype was observed at least ten times. The gene calls are TRBV7-2 and TRBJ1-4; D perhaps matches TRBD1 (5 bases). The CDR3 length is 14 residues. CDR1 and CDR2 (germline): SGHTA, FQGNSA. Deletions cut 5 bases from V and 3 bases from J, with 10 bases between. As DNA, the CDR3 is TGTGCCAGCAGCCCCTCGGGGGCTAATGAAAAACTGTTTTTT. Its translation is CASSPSGANEKLFF.

The chain combines TRBV20-1 with TRBJ2-3; the D gene is possibly TRBD2 (7 bases). Germline loops: CDR1 DFQATT, CDR2 SNEGSKA (reference sequence). The V and J ends lost 4 bases and 4 bases respectively, with 18 bases between them. The CDR3 spans 15 residues. CDR3 nucleotides: TGCAGTGCTACTGCTCCCCCGGGGGGCGCAGATACGCAGTATTTT. It encodes CSATAPPGGADTQYF.

This clonotype was found many times. The rearrangement joins TRBV9 to TRBJ2-1; 9 positions agree with TRBD1. Germline loops: CDR1 SGDLS, CDR2 YYNGEE. The CDR3 covers 15 residues. The junction had 5 bases not matched to a gene; V was cut back by 3 bases and J by 4 bases. The DNA for the CDR3 is TGTGCCAGCAGCGCCGGGACAGGGAGGTACAATGAGCAGTTCTTC. Translation gives CASSAGTGRYNEQFF.

There are many counts of this clonotype. V usage is TRBV24-1 and J usage is TRBJ2-7; 9 bases map to TRBD1. This CDR3 is 17 amino acids long. CDR1 is KGHDR and CDR2 is SFDVKD in the germline V gene. V trimming: 3 bases; J trimming: 2 bases; junction bases outside the gene matches: 10. This CDR3 reads CATSDPKQGANPYEQYF. CDR3 bases: TGTGCCACCAGTGATCCCAAACAGGGGGCGAACCCCTACGAGCAGTACTTC.

This clonotype came up once. The rearrangement joins TRBV2 to TRBJ2-5, with D perhaps assigned TRBD1 or TRBD2 (5 bases each). From germline, CDR1 is SNHLY and CDR2 FYNNEI. This CDR3 has 13 residues. V lost 7 bases to trimming and J lost 5 bases, with 14 bases between them. As DNA, the CDR3 is TGTGCCAGCAAACAGCGGTGGGGGGAGACCCAGTACTTC. This translates into CASKQRWGETQYF.

There are many counts of this clonotype. The V gene is TRBV20-1, the J gene TRBJ2-7; D ambiguous. With 1 base removed from V and 3 bases from J, the gap between germline ends came to 10 bases. Germline-derived CDR1 and CDR2 are DFQATT and SNEGSKA (reference sequence). CDR3 length equals 13 residues. The CDR3 DNA is TGCAGTGCTAGAGCCCCGGTGGGCTACGAGCAGTACTTC. This translates into CSARAPVGYEQYF.

The sample holds many counts of this clonotype. This sequence joins TRBV29-1 and TRBJ1-1; the match to TRBD1 covers 11 bases. The trim removed 4 bases at V and 0 bases at J, leaving 4 bases unmatched. This CDR3 spans 15 amino acids. Germline loops: CDR1 SQVTM, CDR2 ANQGSEA. The CDR3 protein is CSVGGQGALNTEAFF. CDR3 bases: TGCAGCGTTGGAGGACAGGGGGCGTTGAACACTGAAGCTTTCTTT.

V is TRBV14 and J is TRBJ1-2; D call uncertain. The length of the CDR3 is 13 residues. Trimming shortened V by 0 bases and J by 2 bases, and 4 bases separated the two germline ends. Germline values: CDR1 SGHDN, CDR2 FVKESK. CDR3 sequence reads: CASSQDVNYGYTF. The CDR3 bases are TGTGCCAGCAGCCAAGATGTAAACTATGGCTACACCTTC.

This clonotype was counted between two and nine times. The chain is built from TRBV11-2 and TRBJ2-3, with 7 bases matching TRBD2. Germline V lookup: CDR1 SGHAT, CDR2 FQNNGV. The CDR3 length is 14 residues. With 5 bases clipped from V and 8 bases from J, the junction kept 10 bases outside the gene matches. The CDR3, as DNA: TGTGCCAGCAGCACAACCCGGGAGGCCGGTACGCAGTATTTT. Translated, it gives CASSTTREAGTQYF.

This clonotype was recorded many times. This chain links TRBV12-3 or TRBV12-4 with TRBJ2-7, with no clear D. The CDR3 contains 13 residues. V was trimmed by 8 bases and J by 3 bases, leaving 14 bases between them. Here the CDR3 reads CASQTGGFYEQYF. In nucleotides, the CDR3 is TGTGCCAGCCAAACCGGCGGTTTCTACGAGCAGTACTTC.

This clonotype was detected many times. This chain joins TRBV24-1 and TRBJ1-5; D is undetermined. Per germline, CDR1 KGHDR and CDR2 SFDVKD. The V gene lost 9 bases and the J gene lost 2 bases, with 19 bases spanning the gap. The CDR3 has 16 residues. The CDR3 DNA follows: TGTGCCACCCGGGCCCCTAGGATTGAGGGCAATCAGCCCCAGCATTTT. It encodes CATRAPRIEGNQPQHF.

Only a few counts were recorded for this clonotype. V usage is TRBV27 and J usage is TRBJ1-6; a possible D gene is TRBD1 (6 bases). V lost 3 bases, J lost 7 bases, and 10 bases lay in between. Per germline, CDR1 MNHEY and CDR2 SMNVEV (reference sequence). The CDR3 covers 14 residues. CDR3 residues: CASSLTTGNSPLHF. The CDR3 DNA reads TGTGCCAGCAGTTTGACCACAGGGAATTCACCCCTCCACTTT.

This clonotype was picked up many times. This chain joins TRBV29-1 and TRBJ2-7, with a weak D call TRBD1 (5 bases). Germline V CDR1 and CDR2: SQVTM, ANQGSEA. Deletions cut 6 bases from V and 3 bases from J, with 9 bases between. The CDR3 covers 11 residues. The CDR3 sequence: CSVQTVYEQYF. CDR3 in DNA: TGCAGCGTCCAGACAGTCTACGAGCAGTACTTC.